This TCR beta chain appears in the sequencing data of a study of T cells in Graves' hyperthyroidism and ophthalmopathy (dated by TCRdb to 2018 to 2020). Broadly, across the study: Peripheral blood was collected at initial diagnosis, before any treatment. TCR Vbeta CDR3 sequencing of 120 to 150 peripheral blood samples (43 ophthalmopathy, under 80 hyperthyroidism and approximately 17 progressor patients) is reported in the paper. To identify TCR V-J signatures that set the groups apart, the researchers used a discovery cohort of roughly 100 patients, made up of 40 to 45 with Graves' ophthalmopathy and about 59 with stable Graves' hyperthyroidism. The roughly 91 discovery patients were randomly divided into training and test sets at a 7:3 ratio. Following sampling, methimazole starting at 30 mg daily was given to hyperthyroidism patients, and high-dose intravenous methylprednisolone was given to ophthalmopathy patients. An independent validation cohort of some 18 hyperthyroidism patients and about 16 patients who later progressed to ophthalmopathy tested prospective prediction of ophthalmopathy. In addition, the study compared T-cell repertoires in thyroid tissue and in blood from several Graves' hyperthyroidism patients.

From cysteine to phenylalanine, the CDR3 is 14 amino acids long. Only the CDR3 portion is preserved as DNA: 42 bases, with reading frame beginning at the first base. The germline V gene encodes CDR1 DFQATT and CDR2 SNEGSKA (reference sequence). V is cut back by 0 bases and J by 1 base, with 2 bases in the junction unmatched. The TCR beta CDR3 regions were amplified from the RNA transcripts. A first-round RT-PCR of the TCR CDR3 used the HTBI primer set with the Qiagen OneStep RT-PCR kit. Libraries were constructed in a second round of multiplex PCR, after which size selection and purification were performed. The libraries were sequenced on an Illumina HiSeq2000 using paired-end 100 bp reads. Turning to the authors' computational methods: Raw data were processed with SOAPnuke, discarding reads with adapters, uncalled bases, mean Phred below 15, or no exact constant-primer or identifier match. COPE v1.2.5 was used to merge the high-quality paired reads, and each unique nucleotide sequence was defined as a clonotype. MiTCR v1.1 was used to align clonotypes to the IMGT TRBV, TRBD and TRBJ reference segments. The analysis included only V-J combinations with a frequency above 0.0001, which together covered 99% to 99.2% of the repertoires. The TCS score was defined as F50 (clonal expansion) divided by E x V (chaos), with BLOSUM62-based TCRdist calculated between CDR3 peptides within each V-J. Welch's t-statistics and random forest reduced around 510 V-J features to 10 to 15, which were used in a naive Bayes classifier (R e1071). TCRdb reanalyzed the raw reads on its own, using fastp at Q25 for trimming and MiXCR for clone calling, and kept in-frame beta chains. Each record represents a unique CDR3 protein, reported with the most common genes and DNA among its rows. What appears here as the V and J calls and clone size reflects TCRdb's work, not the paper's. This sample holds roughly 520,000 distinct CDR3 sequences; approximately 25% were observed only once. The ten largest account for around 10% of the sample.

Ophthalmopathy patients had moderately to severely active disease, with a Clinical Activity Score of 3 or more, a NOSPECS grade of 4 or more, and a disease duration of less than 3 months. Any patient with an uncontrolled infection, another autoimmune disease, pregnancy or lactation was excluded. Diagnoses relied on clinical symptoms, serum thyroxine and TRAb, thyroid ultrasound and orbital computed tomography. PBMCs were isolated from roughly 10 ml of fresh peripheral blood by Ficoll-Paque density gradient centrifugation. Trizol reagent was used to extract total RNA, and RNA quality was then checked on an Agilent 2100 Bioanalyzer. Findings and caveats that apply to the study as a whole: During validation, the model predicted progression to ophthalmopathy a median of about 6.3 months ahead of onset, with approximately 71% sensitivity and 72% to 80% specificity. No statistical method was used to set the sample size in advance, and investigators knew the group allocation. A 13 V-J signature model separated ophthalmopathy from stable hyperthyroidism, with roughly 88% sensitivity and roughly 82% specificity in cross-validation and 80%/75% in testing. Most expanded thyroid clonotypes (frequency above 0.001) were also found in blood, which suggests that blood repertoires may mirror thyroid immune responses.

This clonotype has more than one count but fewer than ten. Its antigen is not yet known. Base qualities are not at hand, and no much larger clone is one base apart. The receptor comes from a woman aged 25 to 39 with Graves' ophthalmopathy. The sequencing sample was made of blood. The chain is assembled from TRBV20-1 and TRBJ2-7; 8 central bases correspond to TRBD2. DNA sequence: TGCAGTGCTAGAGACATAGCGGGATCCTACGAGCAGTACTTC. This sequence encodes CSARDIAGSYEQYF.